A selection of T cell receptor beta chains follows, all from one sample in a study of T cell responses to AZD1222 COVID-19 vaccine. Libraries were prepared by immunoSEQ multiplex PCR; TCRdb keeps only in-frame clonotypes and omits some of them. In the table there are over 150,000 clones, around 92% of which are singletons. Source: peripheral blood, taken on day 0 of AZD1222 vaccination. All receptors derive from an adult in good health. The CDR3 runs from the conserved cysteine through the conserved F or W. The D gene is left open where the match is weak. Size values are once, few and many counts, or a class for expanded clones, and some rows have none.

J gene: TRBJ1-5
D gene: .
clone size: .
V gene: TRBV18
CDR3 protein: CASSPPNSNQPQHF
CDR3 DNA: TGTGCCAGCTCACCACCCAATAGCAATCAGCCCCAGCATTTT

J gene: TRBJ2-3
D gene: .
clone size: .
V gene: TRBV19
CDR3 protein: CASRQSTDTQYF
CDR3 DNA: TGTGCCAGTAGGCAAAGCACAGATACGCAGTATTTT

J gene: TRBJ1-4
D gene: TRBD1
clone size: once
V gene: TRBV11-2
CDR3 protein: CASSSQRGRNEKLFF
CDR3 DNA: TGTGCCAGCAGCTCCCAGAGGGGGCGAAATGAAAAACTGTTTTTT

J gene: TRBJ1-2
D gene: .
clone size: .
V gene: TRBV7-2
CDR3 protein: CASSPPQPYYGYTF
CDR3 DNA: TGTGCCAGCAGCCCACCACAGCCTTACTATGGCTACACCTTC

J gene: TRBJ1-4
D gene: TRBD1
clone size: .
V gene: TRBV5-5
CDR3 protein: CASSFTGGRPNEKLFF
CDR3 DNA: TGTGCCAGCAGCTTTACAGGGGGGCGACCTAATGAAAAACTGTTTTTT

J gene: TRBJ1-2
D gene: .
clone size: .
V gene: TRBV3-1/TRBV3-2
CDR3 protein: CASSQALPANYGYTF
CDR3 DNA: TGTGCCAGCAGCCAAGCACTTCCAGCTAACTATGGCTACACCTTC

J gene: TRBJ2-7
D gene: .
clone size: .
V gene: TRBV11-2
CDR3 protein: CASSFNTYEQYF
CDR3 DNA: TGTGCCAGCAGCTTTAACACCTACGAGCAGTACTTC

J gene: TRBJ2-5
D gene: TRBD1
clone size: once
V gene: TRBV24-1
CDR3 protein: CATSVGQGKGETQYF
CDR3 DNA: TGTGCCACCAGTGTCGGACAGGGGAAAGGAGAGACCCAGTACTTC

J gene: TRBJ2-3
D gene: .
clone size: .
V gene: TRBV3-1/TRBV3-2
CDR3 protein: CASSQTGAGADTQYF
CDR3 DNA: TGTGCCAGCAGCCAAACGGGAGCTGGAGCAGATACGCAGTATTTT

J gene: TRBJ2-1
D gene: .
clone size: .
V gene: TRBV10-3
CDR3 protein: CAISESSFKVGSYNEQFF
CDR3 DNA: TGTGCCATCAGTGAGTCTTCCTTTAAGGTGGGGTCCTACAATGAGCAGTTCTTC

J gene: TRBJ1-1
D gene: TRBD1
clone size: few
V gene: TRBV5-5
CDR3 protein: CASSPKGQGAGLGTEAFF
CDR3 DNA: TGTGCCAGCAGCCCCAAAGGACAGGGGGCGGGATTAGGCACTGAAGCTTTCTTT

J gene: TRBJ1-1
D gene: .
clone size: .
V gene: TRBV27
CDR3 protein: CASSLSVRGSNTEAFF
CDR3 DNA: TGTGCCAGCAGTTTAAGTGTCAGGGGATCGAACACTGAAGCTTTCTTT

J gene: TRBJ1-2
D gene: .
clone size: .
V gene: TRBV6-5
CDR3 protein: CASSNSGGYTF
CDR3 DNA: TGTGCCAGCAGTAACAGTGGTGGCTACACCTTC

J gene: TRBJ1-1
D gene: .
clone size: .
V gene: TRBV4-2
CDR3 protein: CASSQDAGSPEAFF
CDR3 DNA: TGTGCCAGCAGCCAAGACGCGGGGTCCCCTGAAGCTTTCTTT

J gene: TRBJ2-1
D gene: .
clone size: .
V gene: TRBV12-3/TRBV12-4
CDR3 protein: CASTMGGNEQFF
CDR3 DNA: TGTGCCAGCACCATGGGGGGCAATGAGCAGTTCTTC

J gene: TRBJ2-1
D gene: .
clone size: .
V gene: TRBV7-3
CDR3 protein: CASSLFAATQGNEQFF
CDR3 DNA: TGTGCCAGCAGCTTATTCGCCGCGACACAGGGAAATGAGCAGTTCTTC

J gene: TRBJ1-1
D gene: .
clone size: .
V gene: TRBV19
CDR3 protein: CASSIGGETEAFF
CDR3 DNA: TGTGCCAGTAGTATAGGAGGGGAGACTGAAGCTTTCTTT

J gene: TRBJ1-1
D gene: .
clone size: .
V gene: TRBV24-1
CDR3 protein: CATSVGMNTEAFF
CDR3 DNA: TGTGCCACCAGTGTGGGGATGAACACTGAAGCTTTCTTT

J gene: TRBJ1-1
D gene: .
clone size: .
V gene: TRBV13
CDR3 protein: CASSLGRDKAFF
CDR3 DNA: TGTGCCAGCAGCTTAGGACGGGATAAAGCTTTCTTT

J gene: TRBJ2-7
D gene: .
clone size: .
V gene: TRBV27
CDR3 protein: CASSWRPSREQYF
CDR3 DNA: TGTGCCAGCAGCTGGAGGCCCTCGAGGGAGCAGTACTTC

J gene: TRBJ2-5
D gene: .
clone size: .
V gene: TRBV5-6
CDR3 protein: CASSLAGFLGWETQYF
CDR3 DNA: TGTGCCAGCAGCTTGGCGGGGTTTTTAGGGTGGGAGACCCAGTACTTC

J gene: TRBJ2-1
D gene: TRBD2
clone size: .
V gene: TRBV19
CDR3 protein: CASSRLAGVNYNEQFF
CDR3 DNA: TGTGCCAGTAGTAGGCTAGCGGGAGTAAACTACAATGAGCAGTTCTTC

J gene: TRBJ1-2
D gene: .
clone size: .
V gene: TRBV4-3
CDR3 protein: CASSQSPGINYGYTF
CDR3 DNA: TGCGCCAGCAGCCAAAGCCCCGGGATAAACTATGGCTACACCTTC

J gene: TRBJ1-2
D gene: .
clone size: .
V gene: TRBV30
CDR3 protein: CAWRGRDTRDYGYTF
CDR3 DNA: TGTGCGTGGAGGGGCCGGGACACCCGCGACTATGGCTACACCTTC

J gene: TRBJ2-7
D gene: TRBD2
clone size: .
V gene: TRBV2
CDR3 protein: CASSGGAQYF
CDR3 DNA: TGTGCCAGCAGCGGGGGGGCACAGTACTTC

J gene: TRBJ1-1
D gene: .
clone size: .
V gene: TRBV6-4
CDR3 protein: CASSKEWNTEAFF
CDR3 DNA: TGTGCCAGCAGTAAGGAGTGGAACACTGAAGCTTTCTTT

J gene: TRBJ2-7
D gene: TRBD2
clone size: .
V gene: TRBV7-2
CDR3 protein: CASSTSGPSYEQYF
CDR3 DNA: TGTGCCAGCAGCACTAGCGGGCCCTCCTACGAGCAGTACTTC

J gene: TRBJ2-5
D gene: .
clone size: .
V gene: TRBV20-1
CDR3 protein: CSAGRGGRNF
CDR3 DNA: TGCAGTGCTGGGCGGGGCGGCAGAAACTTC

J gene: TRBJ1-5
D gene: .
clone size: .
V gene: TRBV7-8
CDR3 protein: CASRETGALVGNQPQHF
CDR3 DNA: TGTGCCAGCAGAGAAACCGGGGCCCTGGTAGGCAATCAGCCCCAGCATTTT

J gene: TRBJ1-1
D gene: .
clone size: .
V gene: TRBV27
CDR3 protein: CASSLTVRGNTEAFF
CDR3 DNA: TGTGCCAGCAGTTTAACCGTCCGGGGGAACACTGAAGCTTTCTTT

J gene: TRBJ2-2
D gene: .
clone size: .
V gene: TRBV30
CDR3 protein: CAWSVWGRSTGELFF
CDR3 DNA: TGTGCCTGGAGTGTATGGGGCAGAAGTACCGGGGAGCTGTTTTTT

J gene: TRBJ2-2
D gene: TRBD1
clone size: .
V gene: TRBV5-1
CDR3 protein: CASSVGQGKNTGELFF
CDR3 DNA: TGCGCCAGCAGCGTAGGACAGGGGAAGAACACCGGGGAGCTGTTTTTT

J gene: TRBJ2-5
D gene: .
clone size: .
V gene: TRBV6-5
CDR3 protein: CASSYSQTGGGETQYF
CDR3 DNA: TGTGCCAGCAGTTACTCTCAAACCGGCGGCGGGGAGACCCAGTACTTC

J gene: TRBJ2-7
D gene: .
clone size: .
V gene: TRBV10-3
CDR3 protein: CAISNMAGRNTEQYF
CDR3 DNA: TGTGCCATCAGTAATATGGCGGGACGAAACACCGAGCAGTACTTC

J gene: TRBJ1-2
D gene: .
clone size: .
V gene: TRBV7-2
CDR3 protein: CASSLSLRDGYTF
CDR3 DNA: TGTGCCAGCAGCTTAAGTCTGCGGGATGGCTACACCTTC

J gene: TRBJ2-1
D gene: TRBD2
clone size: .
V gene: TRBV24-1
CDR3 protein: CATSERPGTSGSSYNEQFF
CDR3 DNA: TGTGCCACCAGTGAGCGACCCGGGACTAGCGGGAGCTCCTACAATGAGCAGTTCTTC

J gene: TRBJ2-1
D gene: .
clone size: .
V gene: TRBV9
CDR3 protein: CASSVDTSSYNEQFF
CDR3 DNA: TGTGCCAGCAGCGTCGACACTAGCTCCTACAATGAGCAGTTCTTC

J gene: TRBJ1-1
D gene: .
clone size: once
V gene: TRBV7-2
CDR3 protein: CASSSKAAGGTEAFF
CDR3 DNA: TGTGCCAGCAGCTCCAAAGCGGCGGGGGGCACTGAAGCTTTCTTT

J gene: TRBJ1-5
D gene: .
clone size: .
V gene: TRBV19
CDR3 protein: CASSIEGREGPQHF
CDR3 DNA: TGTGCCAGTAGTATAGAGGGCAGGGAAGGGCCCCAGCATTTT

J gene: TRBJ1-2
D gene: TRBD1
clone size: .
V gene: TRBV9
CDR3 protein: CASSPSPLPGQGNYGYTF
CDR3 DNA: TGTGCCAGCAGCCCCTCTCCCCTTCCGGGACAGGGTAACTATGGCTACACCTTC

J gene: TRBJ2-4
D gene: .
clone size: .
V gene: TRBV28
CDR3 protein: CASNQLGGRVDIQYF
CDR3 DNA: TGTGCCAGCAACCAACTCGGCGGTCGTGTTGACATTCAGTACTTC

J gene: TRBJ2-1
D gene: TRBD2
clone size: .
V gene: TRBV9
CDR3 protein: CASSPRDYLYNEQFF
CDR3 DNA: TGTGCCAGCAGCCCTCGGGACTACCTTTACAATGAGCAGTTCTTC